This passage covers 30 T cell receptor beta chains from one sample sequenced in a study of breast tumors, draining lymph nodes, adjacent tissues. TCRdb redid the calling of the multiplex PCR reads with MiXCR, one entry per CDR3 protein. In the table there are roughly 80,000 distinct CDR3 sequences, roughly a fifth of which are singletons. Samples came from axillary lymph nodes draining the breast cancer. The sequenced material came from axillary lymph node tissue. Receptors were obtained from a female donor with breast cancer. Some clones in this sample may be carry-over from other donors' samples.

This clonotype was recorded at least ten times. The J gene is TRBJ2-4, the V gene TRBV20-1; no reliable D call. The CDR3 covers 9 residues. Trimming took off 6 bases at V and 4 bases at J, with 1 base between the two ends. Germline V gives CDR1 DFQATT, CDR2 SNEGSKA (reference sequence). CDR3 loop: CSAKNIQYF. The CDR3 DNA reads as TGCAGTGCAAAAAACATTCAGTACTTC.

The rearrangement links TRBV4-2 to TRBJ2-5; 11 nucleotides match TRBD2. Trimming cost V 1 base and J 4 bases; bases outside gene matches: 5. Germline values: CDR1 LGHNA, CDR2 YNFKEQ. The CDR3 totals 16 residues. CDR3 loop: CASSQGGSGRGETQYF. The CDR3 nucleotides read TGTGCCAGCAGCCAAGGCGGTAGCGGGAGGGGAGAGACCCAGTACTTC.

This clonotype was found a few times. The chain joins TRBV5-1 to TRBJ2-5, with a possible D match to TRBD1 (8 bases). Germline V gene data show CDR1 as SGHRS and CDR2 as YFSETQ. V lost 2 bases and J 3 bases, leaving 20 bases between the germline ends. The length of the CDR3 is 17 residues. CDR3 nucleotides: TGCGCCAGCAGCTTAGCTCAACAGGGGGGGGAAAAAGAGACCCAGTACTTC. Protein sequence: CASSLAQQGGEKETQYF.

This clonotype was seen repeatedly, ten times or more. The chain employs TRBV5-6 and TRBJ2-1, with a possible D match to TRBD2 (6 bases). V lost 4 bases and J lost 0, with 11 bases in between. The V gene's germline CDR1 is SGHDT and CDR2 YYEEEE. The CDR3 contains 15 residues. CDR3 DNA: TGTGCCAGCAGCCAGGACGGGAGCTCCTACAATGAGCAGTTCTTC. The encoded protein is CASSQDGSSYNEQFF.

This clonotype was observed many times. The V gene is TRBV5-8, the J gene TRBJ2-1; D ambiguous. The CDR3 is made up of 14 amino acids. V lost 3 bases, J lost 6 bases, and 13 bases lay in between. Germline V gene data show CDR1 as SGHTS and CDR2 as YDEGEE. The CDR3 DNA is TGTGCCAGCAGCTCACCCCTCCTTGGCAATGAGCAGTTCTTC. Its translation: CASSSPLLGNEQFF.

This clonotype was detected ten times or more. The chain employs TRBV9 and TRBJ2-1; D unclear. CDR3 size: 14 residues. The germline CDR1 and CDR2 sequences are SGDLS and YYNGEE. V was cut by 4 bases and J by 8 bases, with 16 bases left in between. The CDR3: CASSPRMSRYEQFF. As DNA, the CDR3 is TGTGCCAGCAGCCCCAGGATGTCGAGATATGAGCAGTTCTTC.

This clonotype was seen repeatedly, ten times or more. CDR3 region: CASSYQGPNGYTF. CDR3 nucleotides: TGTGCCAGCAGCTACCAGGGGCCGAATGGCTACACCTTC. The chain carries TRBV7-9 and TRBJ1-2; D might be TRBD1 (6 bases). Germline V lookup: CDR1 SEHNR, CDR2 FQNEAQ (reference sequence). The length of the CDR3 is 13 residues. Trimming took off 4 bases at V and 6 bases at J, with 12 bases between the two ends.

This chain links TRBV7-3 with TRBJ1-1; D may be TRBD1 (6 bases). Deletions cut 5 bases from V and 1 base from J, with 8 bases between. The CDR3 contains 13 residues. Germline V gene sequence: CDR1 SGHTA, CDR2 FQGTGA. The CDR3 nucleotides are TGTGCCAGCAGCACGGACAGGAACACTGAAGCTTTCTTT. This translates into CASSTDRNTEAFF.

This clonotype was detected many times. The gene calls are TRBV11-2 and TRBJ1-3; D may be TRBD1 (5 bases). The germline CDR1 and CDR2 sequences are SGHAT and FQNNGV. The CDR3 length is 15 residues. Trimming pared 5 bases from V and 9 bases from J, leaving 20 bases between. The CDR3 loop is CASSPGGREASTIYF. DNA of the CDR3: TGTGCCAGCAGCCCCGGCGGCAGGGAGGCAAGCACCATATATTTT. The whole variable domain, filled in from reference TRBV11-2 and TRBJ1-3, reads EAGVAQSPRYKIIEKRQSVAFWCNPISGHATLYWYQQILGQGPKLLIQFQNNGVVDDSQLPKDRFSAERLKGVDSTLKIQPAKLEDSAVYLCASSPGGREASTIYFGEGSWLTVV.

This clonotype was seen repeatedly, ten times or more. The CDR3 spells CASSFGGHSGNTIYF. Here the CDR3 DNA reads TGTGCCAGCAGCTTCGGGGGACACTCTGGAAACACCATATATTTT. The rearrangement joins TRBV11-3 to TRBJ1-3; the D gene is possibly TRBD1 (6 bases). Per the germline V gene, CDR1 is SGHNT and CDR2 is YENEEA. This CDR3 has 15 amino acids. The V end was cut by 3 bases, the J end by 0 bases, with 9 bases between.

At least ten counts were recorded for this clonotype. This chain joins TRBV4-3 and TRBJ1-4, with TRBD1 as a possible D gene (6 bases). V dropped 2 bases and J dropped 6 bases, with 16 bases sitting between them. From germline, CDR1 is LGHNA and CDR2 YSLEER. This CDR3 is 16 amino acids long. The CDR3 DNA sequence: TGCGCCAGCAGCCAAATGACGAGGGGGTGGGATGAAAAACTGTTTTTT. It translates to CASSQMTRGWDEKLFF.

This clonotype was recorded many times. The rearrangement links TRBV7-9 to TRBJ2-1, with 12 bases identical to TRBD2. V gave up 7 bases and J gave up 5 bases; unmatched junction bases: 6. The germline CDR1 and CDR2 sequences are SEHNR and FQNEAQ (reference sequence). The CDR3 length is 15 residues. CDR3 sequence reads: CASTSGLAGDNEQFF. DNA for the CDR3: TGTGCCAGCACCTCGGGACTAGCGGGCGACAATGAGCAGTTCTTC. The variable domain in full, completed from reference TRBV7-9 and TRBJ2-1, reads DTGVSQNPRHKITKRGQNVTFRCDPISEHNRLYWYRQTLGQGPEFLTYFQNEAQLEKSRLLSDRFSAERPKGSFSTLEIQRTEQGDSAMYLCASTSGLAGDNEQFFGPGTRLTVL.

This clonotype showed up many times. The J gene is TRBJ1-6, the V gene TRBV6-6, with 7 bases identical to TRBD1. The junction had 16 bases not matched to a gene; V was cut back by 6 bases and J by 5 bases. Per the germline V gene, CDR1 is MNHNY and CDR2 is SVGAGI (reference sequence). The CDR3 spans 18 residues. The CDR3 DNA reads as TGTGCCAGCAGATCGGCAGGGGGTTATGGGAGGAATAATTCACCCCTCCACTTT. Translating it yields CASRSAGGYGRNNSPLHF.

With respect to this clonotype: A junction boundary mismatches the germline segment, possibly from a read error. This chain uses TRBV5-6 with TRBJ1-4; possible D gene TRBD1, 6 bases. The CDR3 totals 16 residues. Germline V gene sequence: CDR1 SGHDT, CDR2 YYEEEE. CDR3 protein: CASSRSTTGVNEELFF. The CDR3 DNA is TGTGCCAGCAGCCGAAGCACGACAGGCGTTAATGAAGAACTGTTTTTT.

This clonotype has a count of ten or more. The chain recombines TRBV3-1 with TRBJ1-5; the D is unclear. Germline assignment: CDR1 LGHDT and CDR2 YNNKEL (reference sequence). Trimming left V 4 bases short and J 4 bases short, with 8 bases between. CDR3 length: 13 residues. The CDR3 DNA follows: TGTGCCAGCAGCCCGTATACTAATCAGCCCCAGCATTTT. Translated, it gives CASSPYTNQPQHF.

In its sample, this clonotype was seen a few times. This sequence joins TRBV11-2 and TRBJ2-3, with TRBD2 identical over 8 bases. This CDR3 is built from 13 residues. Germline V gene sequence: CDR1 SGHAT, CDR2 FQNNGV. After removal of 4 bases from V and 5 bases from J, the junction contained 2 bases not matched to a gene. The CDR3, as DNA: TGTGCCAGCAGCTCGGGGGGGGGAGATACGCAGTATTTT. As protein: CASSSGGGDTQYF.

This clonotype was counted at least ten times. The rearrangement links TRBV6-1 to TRBJ2-3, with D perhaps given as TRBD1 or TRBD2 (5 bases each). V shed 6 bases and J shed 6 bases, with 16 bases lying between them. The CDR3 sequence is 14 residues long. Germline assignment: CDR1 MNHNS and CDR2 SASEGT. For the CDR3, the DNA is TGTGCCAGCAGATTCCTGGGGGAAACGGATACGCAGTATTTT. Its protein product is CASRFLGETDTQYF.

A note on this clonotype: Just one base apart from a much larger clone, this may be a read error. The CDR3 loop is CASSPQGRGDTIYF. In nucleotides, the CDR3 is TGTGCCAGCAGCCCACAGGGGCGAGGGGACACCATATATTTT. The rearrangement joins TRBV7-9 to TRBJ1-3; 7 bases are shared with TRBD1. After removal of 5 bases from V and 8 bases from J, the junction contained 9 bases not matched to a gene. This CDR3 has 14 residues. Germline V gene data show CDR1 as SEHNR and CDR2 as FQNEAQ (reference sequence).

This clonotype came up many times. CDR3 amino acids: CASSPTWGIHEKLFF. Here the CDR3 DNA reads TGTGCCAGCAGCCCAACCTGGGGGATTCATGAAAAACTGTTTTTT. The J gene is TRBJ1-4, the V gene TRBV7-8; weak D call: TRBD1 (5 bases). The CDR3 consists of 15 residues. V was shortened by 5 bases and J by 6 bases, with 16 bases between the two germline ends. CDR1 is SGHVS, CDR2 FQNEAQ, per germline.

For this clonotype: This may arise from a read error, as a much more abundant clone is one base away. This rearrangement joins TRBV19 to TRBJ2-3; 7 nucleotides line up with TRBD2. This CDR3 comprises 15 residues. Germline CDR1 is LNHDA and CDR2 is SQIVND (reference sequence). After removal of 4 bases from V and 2 bases from J, the junction contained 6 bases not matched to a gene. CDR3 loop: CASSRAGELTDTQYF. The CDR3 DNA sequence: TGTGCCAGTAGTAGGGCGGGGGAGCTCACAGATACGCAGTATTTT.

This clonotype was seen a few times. The chain is built from TRBV7-2 and TRBJ2-4, with a tentative D call TRBD1 (7 bases). Trimming removed 5 bases at V and 7 bases at J, with 9 bases between. Germline assignment: CDR1 SGHTA and CDR2 FQGNSA. The CDR3 length is 12 residues. CDR3 DNA: TGTGCCAGCAGCGCAGGGGGGAACATTCAGTACTTC. It yields the protein CASSAGGNIQYF.

As to this clonotype: A clone one base away is much larger, so this may be a read error. The V and J genes are TRBV5-5 and TRBJ2-1, with 11 positions matching TRBD2. The length of the CDR3 is 19 residues. The V and J ends lost 2 bases and 5 bases, in that order; junction bases with no gene match: 15. Looked up from germline, CDR1 is SGHKS and CDR2 is YYEKEE (reference sequence). The CDR3 nucleotides read TGTGCCAGCAGCTTTTCCACCGGGACTAGCGGATTAGCCCACAATGAGCAGTTCTTC. Protein sequence: CASSFSTGTSGLAHNEQFF.

This clonotype appeared once. Just one base apart from a much larger clone, this may be a read error. The chain carries TRBV7-2 and TRBJ1-5; D is ambiguous. Germline-derived CDR1 and CDR2 are SGHTA and FQGNSA. Trimming removed 1 base from V and 0 bases from J, with 7 bases in between. The CDR3 sequence is 15 residues long. The CDR3 DNA follows: TGTGCCAGCAGCTTAGTTGGGGATAGCAATCAGCCCCAGCATTTT. It codes for CASSLVGDSNQPQHF.

A remark on this clonotype: A much larger clonotype is one base distant, so this may be a read error. This CDR3 reads CASSSRPSYSKQPQHF. Written as DNA, the CDR3 is TGTGCCAGTAGTAGTCGACCGTCGTATAGCAAACAGCCCCAGCATTTT. The gene calls are TRBV19 and TRBJ1-5; D remains unclear. CDR3 size: 16 residues. Germline loops: CDR1 LNHDA, CDR2 SQIVND (reference sequence).

The sample holds many counts of this clonotype. The CDR3 nucleotides are TGTGCCATCAGGCCCCTAGCGGGAGGGGAGGGGGAGCAGTACTTC. Its translation: CAIRPLAGGEGEQYF. The chain has TRBV10-3 and TRBJ2-7, with 12 bases aligning to TRBD2. The germline V gene has CDR1 ENHRY and CDR2 SYGVKD. J was trimmed by 7 bases and V by 6 bases; bases with no gene match: 10. The CDR3 contains 15 residues.

This clonotype was observed at least ten times. The rearrangement links TRBV5-5 to TRBJ2-7, with D possibly TRBD1 on 6 matching bases. This CDR3 has 15 amino acids. V was pared by 6 bases and J by 4 bases, with 20 bases between. Germline V gene sequence: CDR1 SGHKS, CDR2 YYEKEE (reference sequence). CDR3 sequence (DNA): TGTGCCAGCACCCCGAGGGGGTGGGACCAATACGAGCAGTACTTC. This sequence encodes CASTPRGWDQYEQYF.

This clonotype was recorded many times. This CDR3 is CASSWARGANNEQFF. The CDR3 nucleotides are TGCGCCAGCAGCTGGGCACGGGGCGCCAACAATGAGCAGTTCTTC. The V gene is TRBV5-1, the J gene TRBJ2-1; D is perhaps TRBD1 or TRBD2 (5 bases each). The germline gives CDR1 SGHRS, CDR2 YFSETQ. Trimming removed 3 bases at V and 5 bases at J, with 15 bases between. This CDR3 is 15 amino acids long.

This clonotype was counted ten times or more. This chain uses TRBV3-1 with TRBJ2-3; 12 bases fit TRBD2. CDR3 size: 15 residues. CDR1 and CDR2 (germline): LGHDT, YNNKEL (reference sequence). The V segment lost 1 base and the J segment 4 bases; nucleotides outside the gene matches: 0. The CDR3 region has the DNA TGTGCCAGCAGCCAAGGACTAGCGGGAGCAGATACGCAGTATTTT. Encoded protein: CASSQGLAGADTQYF.

This clonotype was counted many times. The chain joins TRBV4-2 to TRBJ2-3; D not certain. The V end was cut by 1 base, the J end by 4 bases, with 9 bases between. The germline gives CDR1 LGHNA, CDR2 YNFKEQ. This CDR3 has 14 amino acids. CDR3 in DNA: TGTGCCAGCAGCCAAGGCCGCCAGGCAGATACGCAGTATTTT. This encodes CASSQGRQADTQYF.

This clonotype was seen ten or more times. The rearrangement uses TRBV6-7 and TRBJ1-6; D might be TRBD1 (5 bases). TRBV6-7 is an ORF, and what it does is uncertain. V lost 2 bases and J 4 bases, leaving 18 bases between the germline ends. The CDR3 contains 18 residues. The CDR3 sequence is CASSYGHRNQIYNSPLHF. The CDR3 DNA reads TGTGCCAGCAGTTACGGACACCGAAATCAGATTTATAATTCACCCCTCCACTTT.